This entry concerns a single TCR beta chain. Clones were read by immunoSEQ multiplex PCR, and TCRdb kept only the in-frame ones, dropping some. Of 2,000 to 2,500 clones listed, roughly 19% are singletons. The CDR3 sequence is 15 residues long. V dropped 7 bases and J dropped 6 bases, with 22 bases sitting between them. CDR1 is LNHDA and CDR2 is SQIVND in the germline V gene (reference sequence). The treatment: randomized to nivolumab then ipilimumab (arm A) or the reverse (arm B). The sample originates from a study of sequential checkpoint blockade in melanoma. Study-level information: Patients were randomized 1:1 to nivolumab-then-ipilimumab or ipilimumab-then-nivolumab first-line. 75 to 95 pretreatment tumor DNA samples were TCRβ immunosequenced. Twenty-two patients had matched tumor biopsies before treatment and at week 13 after nivolumab or ipilimumab alone.

Sequencing was performed on tumor tissue (inferred from file names), taken from a patient given nivolumab and ipilimumab in sequence. The gene calls are TRBV19 and TRBJ2-7, with D perhaps matching TRBD1 or TRBD2 (6 bases each). This clonotype originated in a human donor with melanoma. The DNA for the CDR3 is TGTGCCAGTACCCTCTCGCGCTCCGGGGGCGGCGAGCAGTACTTC. Amino acid sequence: CASTLSRSGGGEQYF.